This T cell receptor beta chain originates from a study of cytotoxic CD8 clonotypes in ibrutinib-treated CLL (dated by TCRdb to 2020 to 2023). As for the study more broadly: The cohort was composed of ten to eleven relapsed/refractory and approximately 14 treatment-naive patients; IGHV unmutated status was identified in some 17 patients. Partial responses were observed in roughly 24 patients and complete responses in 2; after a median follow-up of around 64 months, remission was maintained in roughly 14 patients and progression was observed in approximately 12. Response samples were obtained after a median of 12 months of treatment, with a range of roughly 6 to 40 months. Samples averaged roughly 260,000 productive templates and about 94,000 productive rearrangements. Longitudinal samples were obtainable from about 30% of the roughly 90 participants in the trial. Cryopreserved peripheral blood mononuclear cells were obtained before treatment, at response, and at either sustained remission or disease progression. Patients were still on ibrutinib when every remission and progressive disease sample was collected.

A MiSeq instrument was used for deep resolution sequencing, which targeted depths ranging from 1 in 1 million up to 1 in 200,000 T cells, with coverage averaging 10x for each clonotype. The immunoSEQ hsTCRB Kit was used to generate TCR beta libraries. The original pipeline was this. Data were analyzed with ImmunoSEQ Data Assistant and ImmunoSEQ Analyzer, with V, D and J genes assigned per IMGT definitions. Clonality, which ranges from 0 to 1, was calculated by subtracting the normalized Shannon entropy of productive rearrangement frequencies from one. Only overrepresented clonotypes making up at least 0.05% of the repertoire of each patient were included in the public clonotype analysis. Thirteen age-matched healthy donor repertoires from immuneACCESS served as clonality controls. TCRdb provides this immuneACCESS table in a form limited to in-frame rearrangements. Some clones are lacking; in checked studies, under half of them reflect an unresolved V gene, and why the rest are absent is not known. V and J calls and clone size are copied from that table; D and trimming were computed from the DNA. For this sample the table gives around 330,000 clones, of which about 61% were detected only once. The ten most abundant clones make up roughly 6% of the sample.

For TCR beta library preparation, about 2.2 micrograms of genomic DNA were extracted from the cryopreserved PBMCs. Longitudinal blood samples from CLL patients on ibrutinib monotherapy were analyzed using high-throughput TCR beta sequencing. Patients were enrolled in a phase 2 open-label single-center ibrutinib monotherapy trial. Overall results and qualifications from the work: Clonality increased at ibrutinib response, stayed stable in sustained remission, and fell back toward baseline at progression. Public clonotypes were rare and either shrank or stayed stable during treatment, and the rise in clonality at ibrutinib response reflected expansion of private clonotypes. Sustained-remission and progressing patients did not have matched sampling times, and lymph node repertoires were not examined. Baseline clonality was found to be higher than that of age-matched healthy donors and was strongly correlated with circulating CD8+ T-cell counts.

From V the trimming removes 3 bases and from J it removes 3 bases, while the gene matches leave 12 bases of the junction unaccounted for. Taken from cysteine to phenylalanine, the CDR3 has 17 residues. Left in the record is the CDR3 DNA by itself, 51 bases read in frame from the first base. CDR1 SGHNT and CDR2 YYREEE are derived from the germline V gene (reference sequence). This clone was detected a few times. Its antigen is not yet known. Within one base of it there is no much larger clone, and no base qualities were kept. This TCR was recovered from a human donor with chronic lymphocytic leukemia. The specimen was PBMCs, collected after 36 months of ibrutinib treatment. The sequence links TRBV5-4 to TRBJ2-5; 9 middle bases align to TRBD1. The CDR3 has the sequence CASSSARSTGGEETQYF. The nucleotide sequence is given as TGTGCCAGCAGCTCCGCACGTTCAACAGGGGGCGAAGAGACCCAGTACTTC.